This is a list of T cell receptor beta chains from one sample in a study of beta chain features in type 1 diabetes. Libraries were prepared by immunoSEQ multiplex PCR; TCRdb keeps only in-frame clonotypes and omits some of them. Among more than 200,000 clones listed, 15% to 20% were seen once. Sequencing input: naive CD4+ T cells from blood. These TCRs come from a man aged 30-40 years with type 1 diabetes. CDR3s include the opening cysteine and the closing phenylalanine or tryptophan. D genes are given only for firm matches. Clone size is given for some rows only: seen once, a few or many times, or a class if the clone is expanded.

CDR3 DNA,CDR3 protein,V gene,clone size,D gene,J gene
TGTGCCAGCAGTGACTCCCGGCAGGGGAACACTGAAGCTTTCTTT,CASSDSRQGNTEAFF,TRBV25-1,.,.,TRBJ1-1
TGCAGCGTTGTTTTGGTGAATGAGCAGTTCTTC,CSVVLVNEQFF,TRBV29-1,.,.,TRBJ2-1
TGTGCCAGCAGCGTCCAGGACAGCATGATTACTGAAGCTTTCTTT,CASSVQDSMITEAFF,TRBV9,.,.,TRBJ1-1
TGCGCCAGCAGCTCGGAGCTTGCCGGGGAGCTGTTTTTT,CASSSELAGELFF,TRBV5-1,.,.,TRBJ2-2
TGTGCCTGGAGTGACAGACCGATTAGCTCCTACAATGAGCAGTTCTTC,CAWSDRPISSYNEQFF,TRBV30,.,.,TRBJ2-1
TGTGCCAGCCGCGACAACCAAGAGACCCAGTACTTC,CASRDNQETQYF,TRBV9,few,.,TRBJ2-5
TGCAGCGTTAGGGGTCTTATGAACACTGAAGCTTTCTTT,CSVRGLMNTEAFF,TRBV29-1,.,.,TRBJ1-1
TGTGCCAGTAGAAGAGCGCAATCCTACGAGCAGTACTTC,CASRRAQSYEQYF,TRBV19,.,.,TRBJ2-7
TGCAGCGTTGAAGGGCAGAGGAGGACTGAAGCTTTCTTT,CSVEGQRRTEAFF,TRBV29-1,.,.,TRBJ1-1
TGTGCCAGCAGCCAAGCGACTAGCGGGAGCTACGAGCAGTACTTC,CASSQATSGSYEQYF,TRBV14,.,TRBD2,TRBJ2-7
TGTGCCAGCAGCCCCATTCGGGACAGAGCTGCCAATGAGCAGTTCTTC,CASSPIRDRAANEQFF,TRBV7-2,.,TRBD1,TRBJ2-1
TGCGCCAGCAGCCAAGAAGAAGGGGGAGCCGCGACAGATACGCAGTATTTT,CASSQEEGGAATDTQYF,TRBV4-3,.,.,TRBJ2-3
TGCGCCAGCAGCTTGGATAGCGGGAGAGAGACCCAGTACTTC,CASSLDSGRETQYF,TRBV5-1,few,TRBD2,TRBJ2-5
TGTGCCAGCTCTCCCGGGCCAGGCGATAGGGACCAGTACTTC,CASSPGPGDRDQYF,TRBV18,few,.,TRBJ2-5
TGTGCCAGCAGCGCTGGGACTAGCGGGAGGTGGCTTGACAATGAGCAGTTCTTC,CASSAGTSGRWLDNEQFF,TRBV9,few,TRBD2,TRBJ2-1
TGTGCCTGGAGCGCCACCAACTCCTACGAGCAGTACTTC,CAWSATNSYEQYF,TRBV30,.,.,TRBJ2-7
TGTGCCAGCAGCGTCGACAGGGGAGGTGAGGCGTTCTTC,CASSVDRGGEAFF,TRBV9,few,TRBD1,TRBJ2-1
TGTGCCAGCAGCTTAAGGATTAGCGGATACAATGAGCAGTTCTTC,CASSLRISGYNEQFF,TRBV11-2,.,.,TRBJ2-1
TGTGCCAGCAGCCTTCTCTCTGGGGCCAACGTCCTGACTTTC,CASSLLSGANVLTF,TRBV9,few,.,TRBJ2-6
TGTGCCAGCAGTTCCAGTAGCTCTGGGGCCAACGTCCTGACTTTC,CASSSSSSGANVLTF,TRBV27,.,.,TRBJ2-6
TGCAGCGTTACACAGGGGTCGGGCACTGAAGCTTTCTTT,CSVTQGSGTEAFF,TRBV29-1,few,TRBD1,TRBJ1-1
TGTGCCAGCAGATTAAACAGGGGATACACTGAAGCTTTCTTT,CASRLNRGYTEAFF,TRBV13,few,TRBD1,TRBJ1-1
TGTGCCAGCAGCCTGCCAGTAAGTGGGGCCAACGTCCTGACTTTC,CASSLPVSGANVLTF,TRBV9,.,.,TRBJ2-6
TGTGCCTGGAGTGTACCCAGGGGACCCTACAATGAGCAGTTCTTC,CAWSVPRGPYNEQFF,TRBV30,few,.,TRBJ2-1
TGTGCCAGCAGTGGTTACAATGAGCAGTTCTTC,CASSGYNEQFF,TRBV25-1,few,.,TRBJ2-1
TGTGCCAGCAACCTGGACAGGGTCACAGATACGCAGTATTTT,CASNLDRVTDTQYF,TRBV11-2,.,TRBD1,TRBJ2-3
TGTGCCAGCAGTTTAGCGTCTGGGGTGTATGGCTACACCTTC,CASSLASGVYGYTF,TRBV28,few,.,TRBJ1-2
TGCAGCGTTGTTATCGGGGGCCCGAACACCGGGGAGCTGTTTTTT,CSVVIGGPNTGELFF,TRBV29-1,.,.,TRBJ2-2
TGTGCCAGCAGTGCCGGGACTTTGCGGGCGCAAGAGACCCAGTACTTC,CASSAGTLRAQETQYF,TRBV25-1,few,.,TRBJ2-5
TGTGCCAGCAGCGGATCCACCGCCGGACCATCCTACGAGCAGTACTTC,CASSGSTAGPSYEQYF,TRBV5-4,few,.,TRBJ2-7
TGCGCCAGCAGCCAAGGCTCGGGGCCCTACGAGCAGTACTTC,CASSQGSGPYEQYF,TRBV4-1,.,.,TRBJ2-7
TGTGCCAGCAGCCGGATCGGGGCAGGGGACACAGATACGCAGTATTTT,CASSRIGAGDTDTQYF,TRBV14,few,.,TRBJ2-3
TGCGCCAGCAGCCGCACCGGGACGCGGACTAGCAGCAATGAGCAGTTCTTC,CASSRTGTRTSSNEQFF,TRBV4-1,.,TRBD2,TRBJ2-1
TGCAGCGTTAAGGGGATAGCTGAAGCTTTCTTT,CSVKGIAEAFF,TRBV29-1,few,.,TRBJ1-1
TGTGCCAGCTCACCGGGAGATACGCAGTATTTT,CASSPGDTQYF,TRBV18,few,.,TRBJ2-3
TGCGCCAGCAGCCCACGGACTAGTTCCAATGAGCAGTTCTTC,CASSPRTSSNEQFF,TRBV4-3,.,TRBD2,TRBJ2-1
TGTGCCAGCAGCTTCGGGACTAGCCGAAGCACAGATACGCAGTATTTT,CASSFGTSRSTDTQYF,TRBV7-2,.,TRBD2,TRBJ2-3
TGTGCCAGCAGCCGTGGACAGGAAAACATTCAGTACTTC,CASSRGQENIQYF,TRBV7-2,few,TRBD1,TRBJ2-4
TGCGCCAGCAGCACTGGGGGACACAACTACGAGCAGTACTTC,CASSTGGHNYEQYF,TRBV5-1,.,.,TRBJ2-7
TGTGCCAGCAGCTTAGGTGGAGATACGCAGTATTTT,CASSLGGDTQYF,TRBV11-2,.,.,TRBJ2-3
TGTGCCAGCAATACAGAGATGGCCAAAAACATTCAGTACTTC,CASNTEMAKNIQYF,TRBV2,.,.,TRBJ2-4
TGTGCTAGTGGCCAGGGGCCAGCATTGAAGCAGTTCTTC,CASGQGPALKQFF,TRBV12-5,.,.,TRBJ2-1
TGTGCCAGCAGCTTATTTGGGGACCCCAATGAGCAGTTCTTC,CASSLFGDPNEQFF,TRBV7-9,.,.,TRBJ2-1
TGTGCCAGCAGCTTATCGGGAGCGAGCACCTACAATGAGCAGTTCTTC,CASSLSGASTYNEQFF,TRBV7-3,few,.,TRBJ2-1
TGTGCCAGCACCGGGGAGGCCCCGGTAAGGTACTTC,CASTGEAPVRYF,TRBV7-9,few,.,TRBJ2-7
TGTGCCAGCAGTGATTCTAGCGGGAGGGTCAATGAGCAGTTCTTC,CASSDSSGRVNEQFF,TRBV25-1,.,TRBD2,TRBJ2-1
TGCAGCGCAAAAGGGCCGATCTACGAGCAGTACTTC,CSAKGPIYEQYF,TRBV29-1,.,.,TRBJ2-7
TGCAGCGTTGGGGCCGTTCTAGCCAAAAACATTCAGTACTTC,CSVGAVLAKNIQYF,TRBV29-1,few,.,TRBJ2-4
TGTGCCAGCAGTGGATCTAGCGGGGGGACCTACGAGCAGTACTTC,CASSGSSGGTYEQYF,TRBV6-5,.,TRBD2,TRBJ2-7
TGTGCCTGGAGTGTACCTTCTCTAAACTACTACGAGCAGTACTTC,CAWSVPSLNYYEQYF,TRBV30,few,.,TRBJ2-7
TGCAGCGCCCAAAGGACAGGGGACACTGAAGCTTTCTTT,CSAQRTGDTEAFF,TRBV29-1,.,TRBD1,TRBJ1-1